The source of this TCR beta chain is a study of graft-versus-host responses after intestinal transplantation. Across the whole study: Each of the recipients got a multivisceral, liver-intestinal, or isolated intestinal transplant.

The CDR3 spans 13 residues. Germline V lookup: CDR1 LNHDA, CDR2 SQIVND (reference sequence). V was shortened by 7 bases and J by 8 bases, with 17 bases between the two germline ends. The authors combined 200,000 CFSE-labeled responder cells with 200,000 irradiated, violet-dye-labeled stimulator cells in plates. At the end of the reaction, proliferating CFSE-low CD3+CD4+ and CD3+CD8+ responders were sorted. Only in-frame clones appear in the TCRdb table, and some are missing; sequencing was by immunoSEQ multiplex PCR. This sample has approximately 21,000 clones, with 35% to 50% found just once. The sequencing here drew on alloreactive CD8+ T cells from a mixed lymphocyte reaction culture, taken before transplantation. Subset indicated: CFSE-low proliferating T cells sorted from roughly six-day pre-transplant mixed lymphocyte reaction (GvH or HvG direction). The gene calls are TRBV19 and TRBJ1-1; D call uncertain. The TCR was taken from a human patient who was an organ donor for intestinal transplantation. CDR3 sequence reads: CASTLGPTGEAFF. The CDR3, as DNA: TGTGCCAGTACCCTCGGACCAACCGGGGAAGCTTTCTTT.